This T cell receptor (beta chain) was found in a study of T cell changes during pregnancy in multiple sclerosis. Using immunoSEQ multiplex PCR, the repertoire was profiled, and TCRdb retains in-frame clones only, with some absent. The table shows roughly 97,000 clones, with about nine tenths occurring only once. Germline loops: CDR1 SGHRS, CDR2 YFSETQ. This CDR3 spans 16 amino acids. The germline V and J ends were trimmed by 4 bases and 3 bases, with 19 bases remaining between them. This clonotype was obtained from a female donor in good health, enrolled as a control in a pregnancy study. The chain links TRBV5-1 to TRBJ1-1; tentative D call: TRBD1 (6 bases). The sequences come from peripheral blood, collected in the second trimester of pregnancy. This chain's CDR3 is CASSPRPKQGDTEAFF. CDR3 bases: TGCGCCAGCAGCCCTCGCCCTAAACAGGGCGACACTGAAGCTTTCTTT.